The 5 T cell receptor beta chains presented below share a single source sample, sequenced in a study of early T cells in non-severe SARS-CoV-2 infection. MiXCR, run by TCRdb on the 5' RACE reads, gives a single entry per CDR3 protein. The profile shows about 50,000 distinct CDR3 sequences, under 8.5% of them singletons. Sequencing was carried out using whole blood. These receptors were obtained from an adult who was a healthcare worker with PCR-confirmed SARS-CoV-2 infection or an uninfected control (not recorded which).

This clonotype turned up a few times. CDR3 coding DNA: TGTGCCAGCAGCTTATGGTCAGGGGGCGCGGGTACGCAGTATTTT. Encoded protein: CASSLWSGGAGTQYF. This chain joins TRBV7-2 and TRBJ2-3; 8 positions agree with TRBD1. Germline CDR1 is SGHTA and CDR2 is FQGNSA. With V trimmed by 2 bases and J by 8 bases, 9 bases remained unmatched. The CDR3 consists of 15 residues.

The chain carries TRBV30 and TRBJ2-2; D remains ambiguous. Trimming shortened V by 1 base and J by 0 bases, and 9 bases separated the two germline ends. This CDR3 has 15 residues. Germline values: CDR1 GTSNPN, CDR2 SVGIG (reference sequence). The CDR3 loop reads CAWSARTTNTGELFF. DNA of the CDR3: TGTGCCTGGAGTGCGCGGACCACGAACACCGGGGAGCTGTTTTTT.

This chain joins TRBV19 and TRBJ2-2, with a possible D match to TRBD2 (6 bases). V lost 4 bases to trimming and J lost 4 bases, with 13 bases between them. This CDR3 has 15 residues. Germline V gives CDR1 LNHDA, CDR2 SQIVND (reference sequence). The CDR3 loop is CASSTGLLITGELFF. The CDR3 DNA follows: TGTGCCAGTAGTACGGGACTCCTAATCACCGGGGAGCTGTTTTTT. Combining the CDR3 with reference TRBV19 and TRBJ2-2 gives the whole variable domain DGGITQSPKYLFRKEGQNVTLSCEQNLNHDAMYWYRQDPGQGLRLIYYSQIVNDFQKGDIAEGYSVSREKKESFPLTVTSAQKNPTAFYLCASSTGLLITGELFFGEGSRLTVL.

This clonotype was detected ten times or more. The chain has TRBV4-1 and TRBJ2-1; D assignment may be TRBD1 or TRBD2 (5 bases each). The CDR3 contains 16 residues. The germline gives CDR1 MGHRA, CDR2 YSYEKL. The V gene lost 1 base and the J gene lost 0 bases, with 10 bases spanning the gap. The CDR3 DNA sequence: TGCGCCAGCAGCCAAGGGGCAGGGAGCTCCTACAATGAGCAGTTCTTC. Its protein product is CASSQGAGSSYNEQFF.

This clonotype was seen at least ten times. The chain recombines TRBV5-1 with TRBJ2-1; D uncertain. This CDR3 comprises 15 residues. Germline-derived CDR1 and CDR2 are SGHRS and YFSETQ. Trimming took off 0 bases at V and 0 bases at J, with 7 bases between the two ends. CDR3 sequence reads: CASSLADPSYNEQFF. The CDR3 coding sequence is TGCGCCAGCAGCTTGGCGGACCCCTCCTACAATGAGCAGTTCTTC.